Given below is one T cell receptor beta chain in context. Its specificity is not known. Each CDR3 protein is one row after TCRdb ran MiXCR on the RACE reads. The data hold about 80,000 distinct CDR3 sequences, with 14% observed a single time. This record comes from a study of human T cells and chemical hapten exposure. Sample time point: pre-sensitization, week 0. Treatment reported: therapeutic diphenylcyclopropenone sensitization with weekly scalp DPC. The CDR3 is 16 residues long. V was clipped by 6 bases and J by 1 base; unmatched bases: 8. CDR1 and CDR2 (germline): LGHDT, YNNKEL (reference sequence). Overall study findings and caveats: With alopecia, donors may have immune responses unlike healthy people's.

The rearrangement uses TRBV3-1 and TRBJ2-7; 11 nucleotides line up with TRBD2. This clonotype originated in a woman between 50 and 59 years old with alopecia areata. Some clones in this sample may be carry-over from other donors' samples. The input for sequencing was whole blood, taken in connection with sensitization to the hapten diphenylcyclopropenone (DPC). CDR3 DNA: TGTGCCAGCAGTTCGATTAGCGGGAGGGGGTCCTACGAGCAGTACTTC. The encoded protein is CASSSISGRGSYEQYF.